This entry is about one TCR beta chain. The antigen it binds to is not known. Base qualities were left out, and no much larger clone turns up one base away. Measured from the cysteine to the phenylalanine, the CDR3 is 16 residues long. Left in the record is the CDR3 DNA by itself, 48 bases read in frame from the first base. For CDR1 and CDR2, the germline V gene lists LGHNT and FRNRAP. Trimming costs V 6 bases and J 5 bases, and their ends lie 21 bases apart. In the prospective study, participants were roughly 18 to 95 years old, resided in under 30 geographic areas of the United States, and were enrolled through a virtual design. To assign participants to cohorts, the prospective study relied on clinical history that participants themselves reported in a screening survey and a study questionnaire. Exposed participants were defined as having been in contact with someone with a PCR-confirmed or clinician-diagnosed COVID-19 case within 2 weeks of study entry. In the prospective study, mobile phlebotomists collected whole blood, serum and a nasopharyngeal or oropharyngeal swab from each participant. Participants in the prospective study had the option to provide additional blood draws and questionnaires over a roughly two-month period. Prospective study blood samples were shipped either frozen or at room temperature before DNA extraction.

TCRbeta CDR3 regions were amplified from genomic DNA using the immunoSEQ Assay, a bias-controlled multiplex PCR. Concerning the study's data processing: The number of nucleated cells in each sample was estimated from the amplification of reference gene primers within the assay. Sequence reads were collapsed and filtered to measure the absolute abundance of every unique TCRbeta CDR3 rearrangement. For each sample, productive Simpson clonality was calculated by taking the square root of Simpson's diversity index across productive rearrangements. Not all clones reach the TCRdb copy of this immuneACCESS table, which keeps in-frame sequences only. Checked studies attribute under half of the gap to unresolved V genes and leave the rest unexplained. The V and J calls and the clone size are those of that table, but D and trimming were determined from the DNA. The sample yields 250,000 or so clones; approximately 88% were counted once. The ten largest account for 3% to 3.5% of the sample.

The data stem from a study of blood T cell repertoires in COVID-19 (dated by TCRdb to 2019 to 2021). Study-wide context: Collaborator samples came from the United States, Italy and Spain and covered acute and convalescent phases of COVID-19. The material from the prospective study consisted of cDNA or gDNA derived from T cells, B-cell-depleted T cells, or PBMCs. Subjects who had been exposed to COVID-19, were actively infected with it, or had recovered from it provided the deeply sampled blood TCRbeta repertoires that made up the dataset. A freely available public database, intended as a resource for researchers studying the immune response to SARS-CoV-2, is where the repertoires were released. Samples came from the ongoing ImmuneRACE study (first 160 participants) plus 1,254 subjects from 6 global collaborators. A de-identified subject ID, COVID-19 status, age in years and sex were almost always included in the sample metadata. HLA class I and class II types, where available, came from metadata supplied by the sample provider rather than from assay-based typing.

Overall study outcomes, separate from this receptor: How much clinical and demographic metadata was included differed by source and by participant, and the metadata was provided uncurated.

The sample taken for sequencing was PBMCs or T cells enriched from blood (not recorded which). The chain uses TRBV12-5 and TRBJ2-3; D gene: possibly TRBD2, on 7 matching bases. The receptor was isolated from a woman in her thirties or forties who had been exposed to COVID-19. The nucleotide sequence reads as follows: TGTGCTAGTGGCTGGGGGGGCCAAAATCGCAGAGATACGCAGTATTTT. Its translation is CASGWGGQNRRDTQYF.